A single sample is the source of the 20 T cell receptor beta chains below, sequenced in a study of blood T cell repertoires in COVID-19. The repertoire was sequenced with immunoSEQ multiplex PCR; TCRdb's copy has only in-frame clones and lacks some. This table holds over 150,000 clones, approximately 78% found once. Sequences were obtained from peripheral blood. These receptors originate from a man at least 80 years old with acute or convalescent COVID-19.

This chain uses TRBV4-2 with TRBJ2-1, with unresolved D. The CDR3 extends over 12 amino acids. The V end lost 0 bases, the J end lost 12 bases, and 9 bases lay between the germline ends. CDR1 and CDR2 from the germline V gene are LGHNA and YNFKEQ. The CDR3 reads CASSQDSTRQFF. The CDR3 DNA reads TGTGCCAGCAGCCAAGATTCTACGAGGCAGTTCTTC.

The V gene is TRBV6-2 or TRBV6-3, the J gene TRBJ1-5; D is possibly TRBD1 (6 bases). Germline-derived CDR1 and CDR2 are MNHEY and SVGEGT. V lost 5 bases, J lost 4 bases, and 24 bases lay in between. The CDR3 loop spans 18 amino acids. This CDR3 reads CASSPTPRGGRWNQPQHF. As DNA, the CDR3 is TGTGCCAGCAGTCCGACTCCAAGAGGGGGACGGTGGAATCAGCCCCAGCATTTT.

The chain is built from TRBV5-1 and TRBJ1-1; the match to TRBD1 covers 10 bases. From germline, CDR1 is SGHRS and CDR2 YFSETQ. This CDR3 has 17 residues. The ends lost 5 bases at V and 4 bases at J; junction bases unmatched: 14. The CDR3 reads CASSFVPGQGKGTEAFF. CDR3 sequence (DNA): TGCGCCAGCAGTTTCGTCCCGGGACAGGGGAAGGGCACTGAAGCTTTCTTT.

J is TRBJ2-1 and V is TRBV5-1; tentatively, D is TRBD1 (5 bases). The CDR3 is made up of 17 amino acids. V was cut by 2 bases and J by 0 bases, with 15 bases left in between. CDR1 and CDR2 (germline): SGHRS, YFSETQ. CDR3 protein: CASSLHPGQASYNEQFF. The CDR3 nucleotides read TGCGCCAGCAGCTTACACCCAGGGCAGGCCTCCTACAATGAGCAGTTCTTC.

This chain uses TRBV11-3 with TRBJ2-5; TRBD2 matches 10 bases. The J segment lost 5 bases and the V segment lost 1 base, leaving 4 bases of the junction unmatched. The CDR3 consists of 15 residues. CDR1 is SGHNT and CDR2 is YENEEA in the germline V gene. The CDR3, as DNA: TGTGCCAGCAGCTTAGGGACTAGCGGAGTTGAGACCCAGTACTTC. Protein: CASSLGTSGVETQYF.

The V gene is TRBV11-2, the J gene TRBJ2-2; TRBD1 matches 9 bases. The CDR3 totals 16 residues. V lost 5 bases, J lost 4 bases, and 8 bases stayed unmatched. CDR1 SGHAT and CDR2 FQNNGV come from the germline V gene. The CDR3 DNA follows: TGTGCCAGCAGCACACGCGACAGGGGGGTCACCGGGGAGCTGTTTTTT. It encodes CASSTRDRGVTGELFF.

DNA of the CDR3: TGTGCCAGCAGCCTCCGGGTTTCGGAAGGAAGGGAGCAGTTCTTC. Translating it yields CASSLRVSEGREQFF. The chain couples TRBV4-2 to TRBJ2-1; D is ambiguous. Germline-derived CDR1 and CDR2 are LGHNA and YNFKEQ. The V and J ends lost 4 bases and 10 bases respectively, with 20 bases between them. The CDR3 consists of 15 residues.

V usage is TRBV19 and J usage is TRBJ2-6; TRBD1 might be the D (7 bases). Germline V gene data show CDR1 as LNHDA and CDR2 as SQIVND (reference sequence). Between the trimmed V and J ends, which lost 5 bases and 4 bases, there was a span of 12 bases. The CDR3 has 15 residues. The CDR3 DNA sequence: TGTGCCAGTAGTTTGACAGGGAGGGGGGCCAACGTCCTGACTTTC. This sequence encodes CASSLTGRGANVLTF.

This sequence joins TRBV4-1 and TRBJ2-3, with D perhaps matching TRBD2 (6 bases). Deletions cut 0 bases from V and 0 bases from J, with 13 bases between. In germline, CDR1 is MGHRA, CDR2 YSYEKL. The CDR3 runs to 17 residues. CDR3 DNA sequence: TGCGCCAGCAGCCAAGAAGGGCCGGGGACTAGCACAGATACGCAGTATTTT. It encodes CASSQEGPGTSTDTQYF.

The V gene is TRBV24-1, the J gene TRBJ2-2; the match to TRBD1 covers 9 bases. The V segment lost 4 bases and the J segment 6 bases; nucleotides outside the gene matches: 5. Germline V gene lookup returns CDR1 KGHDR and CDR2 SFDVKD. This CDR3 is 15 amino acids long. The CDR3: CATSDPGTGSGELFF. In DNA, the CDR3 is TGTGCCACCAGTGACCCCGGGACAGGGTCCGGGGAGCTGTTTTTT.

This clone was counted ten times or more. CDR3 region: CASSQSTSTNYGYTF. For the CDR3, the DNA is TGTGCCAGCTCACAATCGACATCTACTAACTATGGCTACACCTTC. The V call is TRBV18, the J call TRBJ1-2; D unresolved. V lost 4 bases and J lost 0, with 12 bases in between. The CDR3 sequence is 15 residues long. The germline V gene encodes CDR1 KGHSH and CDR2 LQKENI. Based on the CDR3 plus reference TRBV18 and TRBJ1-2, the full variable domain is NAGVMQNPRHLVRRRGQEARLRCSPMKGHSHVYWYRQLPEEGLKFMVYLQKENIIDESGMPKERFSAEFPKEGPSILRIQQVVRGDSAAYFCASSQSTSTNYGYTFGSGTRLTVV.

The gene calls are TRBV18 and TRBJ1-1; no clear D gene. The CDR3 runs 15 residues. Deletions cut 5 bases from V and 1 base from J, with 14 bases between. From germline, CDR1 is KGHSH and CDR2 LQKENI. The DNA for the CDR3 is TGTGCCAGCTCAGCAGACATTCAACCGAACACTGAAGCTTTCTTT. Residues: CASSADIQPNTEAFF. The variable domain in full, with the rest retrieved from reference TRBV18 and TRBJ1-1, is NAGVMQNPRHLVRRRGQEARLRCSPMKGHSHVYWYRQLPEEGLKFMVYLQKENIIDESGMPKERFSAEFPKEGPSILRIQQVVRGDSAAYFCASSADIQPNTEAFFGQGTRLTVV.

The chain has TRBV19 and TRBJ2-6, with a possible D match to TRBD1 (5 bases). The V end was cut by 6 bases, the J end by 0 bases, with 9 bases between. This CDR3 has 15 residues. In germline, CDR1 is LNHDA, CDR2 SQIVND (reference sequence). The CDR3 DNA reads TGTGCCAGTAGGACAGAAAGCTCTGGGGCCAACGTCCTGACTTTC. The encoded protein is CASRTESSGANVLTF.

CDR3 in DNA: TGTGCCTGGGGTAGCGGGGGGTTTAAAGAGACCCAGTACTTC. It is translated as CAWGSGGFKETQYF. V gene TRBV30 combines with J gene TRBJ2-5; TRBD2 matches at 10 bases. The CDR3 spans 14 residues. V dropped 5 bases and J dropped 3; count of bases not matched to a gene: 6. CDR1 and CDR2 from the germline V gene are GTSNPN and SVGIG (reference sequence).

The rearrangement joins TRBV5-4 to TRBJ1-1; no clear D gene. V was pared by 0 bases and J by 1 base, with 13 bases between. Germline CDR1 is SGHNT and CDR2 is YYREEE (reference sequence). This CDR3 is 16 amino acids long. In nucleotides, the CDR3 is TGTGCCAGCAGCTTGGGTATCGCGGCAGAGAACACTGAAGCTTTCTTT. Its protein is CASSLGIAAENTEAFF.

V gene TRBV5-1 combines with J gene TRBJ2-1; TRBD1 aligns across 7 bases. There are 15 residues in the CDR3. Germline V gene lookup returns CDR1 SGHRS and CDR2 YFSETQ. The junction had 4 bases not matched to a gene; V was cut back by 0 bases and J by 4 bases. In DNA, the CDR3 is TGCGCCAGCAGCTTGGCGGGACAGACATACAATGAGCAGTTCTTC. As protein: CASSLAGQTYNEQFF.

The gene calls are TRBV18 and TRBJ2-5; D may be TRBD2 (5 bases). In germline, CDR1 is KGHSH, CDR2 LQKENI. This CDR3 region has 13 residues. V was shortened by 3 bases and J by 5 bases, with 10 bases between the two germline ends. The CDR3 DNA reads as TGTGCCAGCTCACCTGGAGGCCTGGAGACCCAGTACTTC. Its protein is CASSPGGLETQYF.

This sequence joins TRBV5-5 and TRBJ2-7, with 7 bases identical to TRBD1. The CDR3 sequence is 14 residues long. Germline CDR1 SGHKS, CDR2 YYEKEE (reference sequence). V lost 2 bases and J lost 5; bases outside the gene matches: 7. CDR3 bases: TGTGCCAGCAGCTTAACAGGGGAAAGCAACGAGCAGTACTTC. Translating it yields CASSLTGESNEQYF.

This rearrangement joins TRBV4-2 to TRBJ2-1, with TRBD1 identical over 8 bases. CDR3 length: 15 amino acids. Germline V gene data show CDR1 as LGHNA and CDR2 as YNFKEQ. V shed 4 bases and J 0 bases; nucleotides not matched to a gene: 2. The CDR3 DNA reads TGTGCCAGCAGCCGGACAGGGCCCTCCTACAATGAGCAGTTCTTC. The encoded protein is CASSRTGPSYNEQFF.

The V call is TRBV25-1, the J call TRBJ2-7; D is ambiguous. The CDR3 contains 12 residues. Deletions cut 8 bases from V and 5 bases from J, with 13 bases between. Germline V gene sequence: CDR1 MGHDK, CDR2 SYGVNS. CDR3 protein: CASSLAGNEQYF. The CDR3 nucleotides read TGTGCCAGCTCCCTCGCAGGTAACGAGCAGTACTTC.